What follows is one T cell receptor beta chain and its context. This specimen includes other DNA sequences encoding the same CDR3. These data come from a study of shared clonotypes between healthy human individuals. An even split of each subset's genomic DNA across several immunoSEQ plates was performed. The assay was immunoSEQ multiplex PCR, and TCRdb's table has in-frame clones only and misses some. The sample has millions of clones, approximately 93% seen once; the top ten hold under 0.45%. This TCR came from a man aged 18 to 29 in good health. Some clones in this sample may be carry-over from other donors' samples. Sequencing input: naive CD4+ T cells from PBMCs. Subset here: CD45RA+ positively selected.

This chain's CDR3 is CASSLGSSSYNEQFF. CDR3 nucleotide sequence: TGTGCCAGCAGCCTAGGGTCTAGCTCCTACAATGAGCAGTTCTTC. This sequence joins TRBV11-3 and TRBJ2-1, with D uncertain. The CDR3 sequence is 15 residues long. The germline CDR1 and CDR2 sequences are SGHNT and YENEEA. The V gene lost 5 bases and the J gene lost 0 bases, with 11 bases spanning the gap. The variable domain in full, with the rest retrieved from reference TRBV11-3 and TRBJ2-1, is EAGVVQSPRYKIIEKKQPVAFWCNPISGHNTLYWYLQNLGQGPELLIRYENEEAVDDSQLPKDRFSAERLKGVDSTLKIQPAELGDSAVYLCASSLGSSSYNEQFFGPGTRLTVL.